This TCR beta chain was documented in a study of cytotoxic CD8 clonotypes in ibrutinib-treated CLL. Study context: Among patients, about 25 responded partially and 2 completely; around 14 then stayed remitted and about 12 progressed after median about 74 months.

Investigators sought sequencing depths of between 1 in 200,000 and 1 in 1 million T cells. The data were produced by immunoSEQ multiplex PCR, yet TCRdb's version contains in-frame clones alone and is incomplete. The repertoire holds about 200,000 clones, with 60% to 80% as singletons. The CDR3 length is 15 residues. J lost 2 bases, V lost 5 bases, and 6 bases had no gene match. Per germline, CDR1 MNHEY and CDR2 SVGAGI. The sequence was collected from a human donor with chronic lymphocytic leukemia. The J gene is TRBJ2-7, the V gene TRBV6-5, with 10 bases lining up with TRBD1. The specimen was PBMCs, collected after 12 months of ibrutinib treatment. The CDR3, as DNA: TGTGCCAGCAGTCCCAGGACAGGGGGTACCTACGAGCAGTACTTC. Protein sequence: CASSPRTGGTYEQYF.